One sample yielded the 26 T cell receptor beta chains listed below, sequenced in a study of response to subunit inactivated influenza vaccine. TCRdb re-called the RT-PCR reads with MiXCR, one entry per CDR3 protein. Altogether over 750,000 distinct CDR3 sequences are present, 20% to 25% being singletons, with the ten largest covering roughly 10%. Sequencing was performed on PBMCs from blood, taken around 5 days after vaccination. Receptors were obtained from a man aged 45-65 years who received an inactivated influenza vaccine.

This clonotype was found a few times. The rearrangement joins TRBV7-2 to TRBJ2-7, with D possibly called TRBD1 or TRBD2 (6 bases each). With 1 base removed from V and 6 bases from J, the gap between germline ends came to 13 bases. CDR1 and CDR2 from the germline V gene are SGHTA and FQGNSA. The CDR3 runs to 14 residues. The CDR3 DNA reads as TGTGCCAGCAGCTTAGGTCCGGGGGCCATCGAGCAGTACTTC. The encoded protein is CASSLGPGAIEQYF.

This clonotype showed up just a few times. This chain links TRBV4-3 with TRBJ2-5; the match to TRBD2 covers 11 bases. CDR1 is LGHNA and CDR2 is YSLEER in the germline V gene. J was trimmed by 1 base and V by 0 bases; bases with no gene match: 4. The CDR3 is 17 residues long. CDR3 coding DNA: TGCGCCAGCAGCCAAGAATGGGGGACTAGCGGCCAAGAGACCCAGTACTTC. Protein sequence: CASSQEWGTSGQETQYF.

The chain combines TRBV7-8 with TRBJ2-7; 10 bases line up with TRBD2. The ends lost 5 bases at V and 4 bases at J; junction bases unmatched: 11. The CDR3 contains 16 residues. Germline loops: CDR1 SGHVS, CDR2 FQNEAQ. The CDR3 is CASSGTFTSGIYEQYF. In nucleotides, the CDR3 is TGTGCCAGCAGCGGGACGTTTACTAGCGGGATATACGAGCAGTACTTC.

This clonotype was seen once. V usage is TRBV2 and J usage is TRBJ2-1; the D is unclear. This CDR3 has 13 residues. The germline CDR1 and CDR2 sequences are SNHLY and FYNNEI. V was trimmed by 0 bases and J by 8 bases, leaving 8 bases between them. The CDR3 region is CASSEAGVDEQFF. The DNA for the CDR3 is TGTGCCAGCAGTGAAGCTGGCGTCGATGAGCAGTTCTTC.

There are a few counts of this clonotype. This chain joins TRBV7-9 and TRBJ2-7, with D possibly TRBD1 on 5 matching bases. CDR3 length: 14 residues. The V end was cut by 1 base, the J end by 6 bases, with 13 bases between. Germline loops: CDR1 SEHNR, CDR2 FQNEAQ (reference sequence). CDR3 bases: TGTGCCAGCAGCTTAGTGCTGGGGCCCAGCGAGCAGTACTTC. Encoded protein: CASSLVLGPSEQYF.

CDR3 nucleotides: TGCAGTGCTGAGTACTTTTCCTTTTCTAGCGCTCTACCCGGTACGCAGTATTTT. Protein: CSAEYFSFSSALPGTQYF. V gene TRBV20-1 combines with J gene TRBJ2-3, with D possibly being TRBD2 (6 bases). The CDR3 totals 18 residues. The germline CDR1 and CDR2 sequences are DFQATT and SNEGSKA (reference sequence). The V end was cut by 5 bases, the J end by 8 bases, with 32 bases between.

The J gene is TRBJ2-1, the V gene TRBV20-1; 11 bases match TRBD2. From germline, CDR1 is DFQATT and CDR2 SNEGSKA (reference sequence). J was trimmed by 5 bases and V by 0 bases; bases with no gene match: 12. The CDR3 spans 18 residues. As DNA, the CDR3 is TGCAGTGCTAGAGATCTCACTAGCGGGAGTTTCTACCACAATGAGCAGTTCTTC. It codes for CSARDLTSGSFYHNEQFF.

This clonotype has more than one count but fewer than ten. V usage is TRBV28 and J usage is TRBJ2-7; 10 positions agree with TRBD2. Germline-derived CDR1 and CDR2 are MDHEN and SYDVKM. This CDR3 region has 17 residues. Trimming took 2 bases from V and 1 from J; bases not matched to a gene: 8. The CDR3 loop reads CASSLPPGAGGSYEQYF. The CDR3 nucleotides are TGTGCCAGCAGTTTACCTCCGGGAGCGGGAGGGTCCTACGAGCAGTACTTC.

V and J are TRBV24-1 and TRBJ2-6, with 8 bases identical to TRBD1. Trimming removed 4 bases from V and 0 bases from J; junction bases left unmatched: 10. This CDR3 has 19 residues. CDR1 and CDR2 from the germline V gene are KGHDR and SFDVKD. The DNA for the CDR3 is TGTGCCACCAGTGAGAGACGGACAGGGCCCGGCTCTGGGGCCAACGTCCTGACTTTC. Amino acids: CATSERRTGPGSGANVLTF.

This clonotype was recorded at least ten times. J is TRBJ2-3 and V is TRBV12-3 or TRBV12-4; TRBD1 aligns across 9 bases. This CDR3 has 15 residues. V gave up 3 bases and J gave up 5 bases; unmatched junction bases: 6. The CDR3: CASSFGQGRGDTQYF. In DNA form, the CDR3 reads TGTGCCAGCAGTTTTGGACAGGGGAGGGGAGATACGCAGTATTTT.

The V call is TRBV5-5, the J call TRBJ2-7; D is unclear. The CDR3 covers 12 residues. Germline V gives CDR1 SGHKS, CDR2 YYEKEE (reference sequence). V was shortened by 2 bases and J by 6 bases, with 9 bases between the two germline ends. The CDR3 region is CASSFLAAEQYF. CDR3 sequence (DNA): TGTGCCAGCAGCTTCCTGGCTGCCGAGCAGTACTTC.

The rearrangement links TRBV20-1 to TRBJ1-5, with unresolved D. Trimming pared 4 bases from V and 3 bases from J, leaving 10 bases between. The CDR3 has 13 residues. Germline CDR1 DFQATT, CDR2 SNEGSKA (reference sequence). DNA of the CDR3: TGCAGTGCTAAGACGCTTAACAATCAGCCCCAGCATTTT. This encodes CSAKTLNNQPQHF.

In this sample, this clonotype turned up a few times. The chain links TRBV6-2 or TRBV6-3 to TRBJ1-1; weak D call: TRBD1 (6 bases). The germline V gene has CDR1 MNHEY and CDR2 SVGEGT. V lost 4 bases to trimming and J lost 2 bases, with 11 bases between them. CDR3 length: 14 residues. The CDR3 sequence: CASSSGTPNTEAFF. CDR3 nucleotide sequence: TGTGCCAGCAGTTCCGGGACACCAAACACTGAAGCTTTCTTT.

The chain links TRBV7-9 to TRBJ1-5; D call uncertain. The CDR3 covers 13 residues. V was shortened by 7 bases and J by 5 bases, with 12 bases between the two germline ends. Germline CDR1 reads SEHNR; CDR2 reads FQNEAQ (reference sequence). DNA for the CDR3: TGTGCCAGCACCGACACGTACGATCAGCCCCAGCATTTT. Protein: CASTDTYDQPQHF. The variable domain in full, with the rest retrieved from reference TRBV7-9 and TRBJ1-5, is DTGVSQNPRHKITKRGQNVTFRCDPISEHNRLYWYRQTLGQGPEFLTYFQNEAQLEKSRLLSDRFSAERPKGSFSTLEIQRTEQGDSAMYLCASTDTYDQPQHFGDGTRLSIL.

This chain links TRBV28 with TRBJ1-1; D ambiguous. CDR1 MDHEN and CDR2 SYDVKM come from the germline V gene. The V end was cut by 6 bases, the J end by 7 bases, with 15 bases between. This CDR3 comprises 13 residues. CDR3: CASRPSVVFEAFF. CDR3 DNA sequence: TGTGCCAGCAGACCCTCCGTCGTGTTTGAAGCTTTCTTT.

This chain joins TRBV6-2 or TRBV6-3 and TRBJ1-1; 7 bases map to TRBD1. The V gene end was trimmed by 5 bases and the J gene end by 3 bases; junction bases not matched to a gene: 9. This CDR3 comprises 15 residues. Germline CDR1 MNHEY, CDR2 SVGEGT. The CDR3 coding sequence is TGTGCCAGCAGTACCGACAGGGCTACTTACACTGAAGCTTTCTTT. This sequence encodes CASSTDRATYTEAFF.

The rearrangement joins TRBV12-3 or TRBV12-4 to TRBJ2-7, with D unclear. The V and J ends lost 3 bases and 0 bases respectively, with 6 bases between them. This CDR3 is built from 13 residues. CDR3 loop: CASSLHDSYEQYF. The CDR3 DNA follows: TGTGCCAGCAGTTTGCACGACTCCTACGAGCAGTACTTC.

This clonotype has just a few counts. This chain joins TRBV7-2 and TRBJ2-1; 7 bases agree with TRBD1. From germline, CDR1 is SGHTA and CDR2 FQGNSA. The CDR3 contains 14 residues. J gave up 8 bases and V 1 base, and 5 bases lay outside the gene matches. The CDR3 nucleotides read TGTGCCAGCAGCTTAGATCCAGGGGGTTATGAGCAGTTCTTC. Residues: CASSLDPGGYEQFF.

In this sample, this clonotype turned up a few times. The chain uses TRBV2 and TRBJ2-7; 9 nucleotides agree with TRBD1. J gave up 4 bases and V 6 bases, and 4 bases lay outside the gene matches. From germline, CDR1 is SNHLY and CDR2 FYNNEI. CDR3 length: 13 residues. This CDR3 is CASRSGTGYEQYF. For the CDR3, the DNA is TGTGCCAGCAGATCCGGGACAGGGTACGAGCAGTACTTC. Combining the CDR3 with reference TRBV2 and TRBJ2-7 gives the whole variable domain EPEVTQTPSHQVTQMGQEVILRCVPISNHLYFYWYRQILGQKVEFLVSFYNNEISEKSEIFDDQFSVERPDGSNFTLKIRSTKLEDSAMYFCASRSGTGYEQYFGPGTRLTVT.

The rearrangement links TRBV6-1 to TRBJ2-5, with 8 bases fitting TRBD1. From germline, CDR1 is MNHNS and CDR2 SASEGT. Trimming took 7 bases from V and 2 from J; bases not matched to a gene: 3. The CDR3 is made up of 13 amino acids. CDR3 DNA: TGTGCCAGCACCGGACAGGGTCAAGAGACCCAGTACTTC. Its protein product is CASTGQGQETQYF.

The J gene is TRBJ2-3, the V gene TRBV2, with D possibly TRBD2 on 6 matching bases. Trimming stripped 6 bases from V and 1 base from J, with 17 bases between. The CDR3 totals 16 residues. The germline CDR1 and CDR2 sequences are SNHLY and FYNNEI. As DNA, the CDR3 is TGTGCCAGCAGGCGGGGACTTCTTCCAGGCACAGATACGCAGTATTTT. It specifies CASRRGLLPGTDTQYF.

The chain uses TRBV20-1 and TRBJ1-6; no reliable D call. The length of the CDR3 is 15 residues. Between the trimmed V and J ends, which lost 3 bases and 7 bases, there was a span of 16 bases. Germline assignment: CDR1 DFQATT and CDR2 SNEGSKA (reference sequence). This CDR3 reads CSARAGDGVNSPLHF. The CDR3 DNA sequence: TGCAGTGCTAGGGCCGGAGACGGGGTAAATTCACCCCTCCACTTT.

The table lists this clonotype with many counts. This chain connects TRBV12-3 or TRBV12-4 to TRBJ2-1, with 9 bases lining up with TRBD2. Trimming removed 3 bases from V and 7 bases from J; junction bases left unmatched: 4. This CDR3 is built from 14 residues. The CDR3 coding sequence is TGTGCCAGCAGTTTTAGCGGGAGTTTAAATGAGCAGTTCTTC. It yields the protein CASSFSGSLNEQFF.

The chain combines TRBV5-1 with TRBJ1-1; TRBD1 is a possible D gene (5 bases). The CDR3 extends over 15 amino acids. The V gene lost 2 bases and the J gene lost 2 bases, with 13 bases spanning the gap. The germline gives CDR1 SGHRS, CDR2 YFSETQ. CDR3: CASSFEGNYNTEAFF. The CDR3, as DNA: TGCGCCAGCAGCTTCGAGGGGAACTATAACACTGAAGCTTTCTTT.

This clonotype was picked up many times. The chain uses TRBV29-1 and TRBJ1-1, with TRBD1 matching over 11 bases. Germline V gives CDR1 SQVTM, CDR2 ANQGSEA. V lost 6 bases, J lost 4 bases, and 1 base stayed unmatched. The CDR3 has 12 residues. The CDR3 protein is CSVGTGGTEAFF. In DNA, the CDR3 is TGCAGCGTCGGGACAGGGGGCACTGAAGCTTTCTTT. The variable domain in full, completed from reference TRBV29-1 and TRBJ1-1, reads SAVISQKPSRDICQRGTSLTIQCQVDSQVTMMFWYRQQPGQSLTLIATANQGSEATYESGFVIDKFPISRPNLTFSTLTVSNMSPEDSSIYLCSVGTGGTEAFFGQGTRLTVV.

The chain recombines TRBV5-1 with TRBJ2-1, with TRBD2 as a possible D gene (6 bases). Germline loops: CDR1 SGHRS, CDR2 YFSETQ. Trimming left V 4 bases short and J 9 bases short, with 17 bases between. This CDR3 comprises 14 residues. The CDR3 sequence is CASSPRLGSGEQFF. CDR3 DNA sequence: TGCGCCAGCAGCCCCAGACTAGGGAGCGGTGAGCAGTTCTTC.